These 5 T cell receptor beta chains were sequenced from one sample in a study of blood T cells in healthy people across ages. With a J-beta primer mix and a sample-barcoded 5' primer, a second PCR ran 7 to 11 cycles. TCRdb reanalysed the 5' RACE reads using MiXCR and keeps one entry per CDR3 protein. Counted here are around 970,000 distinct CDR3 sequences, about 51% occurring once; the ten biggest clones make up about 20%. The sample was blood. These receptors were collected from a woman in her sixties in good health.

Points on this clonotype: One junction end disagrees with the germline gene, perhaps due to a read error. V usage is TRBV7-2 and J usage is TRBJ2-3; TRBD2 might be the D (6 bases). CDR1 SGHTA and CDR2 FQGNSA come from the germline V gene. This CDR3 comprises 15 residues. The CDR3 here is CASSGGRHGTDTRYF. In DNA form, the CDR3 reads TGTGCCAGCAGTGGAGGGAGGCACGGCACAGATACGCGGTATTTT.

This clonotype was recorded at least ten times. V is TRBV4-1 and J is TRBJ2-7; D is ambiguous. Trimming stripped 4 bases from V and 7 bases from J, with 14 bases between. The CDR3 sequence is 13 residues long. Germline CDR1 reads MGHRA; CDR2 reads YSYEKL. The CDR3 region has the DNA TGCGCCAGCAGCCGTCAGGTTCCTGAGGAGCAGTACTTC. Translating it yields CASSRQVPEEQYF.

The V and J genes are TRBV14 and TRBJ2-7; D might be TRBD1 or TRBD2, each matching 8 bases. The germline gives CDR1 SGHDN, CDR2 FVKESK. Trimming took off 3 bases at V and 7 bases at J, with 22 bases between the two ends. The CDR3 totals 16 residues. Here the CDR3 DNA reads TGTGCCAGCAGCCACGGGAGGGGGACAGGCACCAATGAGCAGTACTTC. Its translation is CASSHGRGTGTNEQYF.

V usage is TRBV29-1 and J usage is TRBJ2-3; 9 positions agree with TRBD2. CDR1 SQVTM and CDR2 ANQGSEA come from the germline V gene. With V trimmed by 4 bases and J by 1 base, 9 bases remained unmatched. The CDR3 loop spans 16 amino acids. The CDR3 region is CSVALAGTTRTDTQYF. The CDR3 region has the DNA TGCAGCGTTGCCCTAGCGGGAACCACGCGCACAGATACGCAGTATTTT.

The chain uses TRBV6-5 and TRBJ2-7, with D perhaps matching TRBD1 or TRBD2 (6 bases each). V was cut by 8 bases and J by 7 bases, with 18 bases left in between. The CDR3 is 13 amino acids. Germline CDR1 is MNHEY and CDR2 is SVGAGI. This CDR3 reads CASRRGVVAEQYF. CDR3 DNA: TGTGCCAGCCGGAGGGGGGTAGTGGCTGAGCAGTACTTC.